Presented here are 17 T cell receptor beta chains from one specimen sequenced in a study of blood T cell repertoires in COVID-19 (dated by TCRdb to 2020 to 2022). Library method: the immunoSEQ multiplex PCR assay. The table comes from immuneACCESS by way of TCRdb, which keeps in-frame sequences with V and J called. Part of the clones is missing from these tables; in studies checked, under half for an unresolved V gene and the rest for unknown reasons. Within this sample are approximately 250,000 clones, with 65% to 90% of them counted one time only. The top ten constitute more than 4.5% of the sample. The sequencing sample was made of peripheral blood. The receptor source for this set is a man aged 50-59 years with COVID-19, enrolled during active disease.

This clone was picked up one time. The V gene is TRBV5-1, the J gene TRBJ2-1; no reliable D call. Germline CDR1 reads SGHRS; CDR2 reads YFSETQ. The CDR3 contains 15 residues. Trimming took off 0 bases at V and 0 bases at J, with 7 bases between the two ends. As DNA, the CDR3 is TGCGCCAGCAGCTTGGAGCCCCGCTCCTACAATGAGCAGTTCTTC. As protein: CASSLEPRSYNEQFF.

The V gene is TRBV7-3, the J gene TRBJ1-1; the match to TRBD1 covers 10 bases. Losses at the gene ends were 5 bases for V and 7 bases for J; bases not matched to a gene: 7. Germline V gene lookup returns CDR1 SGHTA and CDR2 FQGTGA. The CDR3 spans 14 residues. CDR3 amino acids: CASSTGTGAFEAFF. CDR3 nucleotides: TGTGCCAGCAGCACGGGGACAGGGGCGTTTGAAGCTTTCTTT. The full variable domain, in which reference TRBV7-3 and TRBJ1-1 provide the parts outside the CDR3, is GAGVSQTPSNKVTEKGKYVELRCDPISGHTALYWYRQSLGQGPEFLIYFQGTGAADDSGLPNDRFFAVRPEGSVSTLKIQRTERGDSAVYLCASSTGTGAFEAFFGQGTRLTVV.

The chain couples TRBV2 to TRBJ1-4; maybe TRBD1 (6 bases). Per the germline V gene, CDR1 is SNHLY and CDR2 is FYNNEI. The CDR3 contains 14 residues. Trimming left V 7 bases short and J 4 bases short, with 13 bases between. The CDR3 DNA sequence: TGTGCCAGCAACTTTGGACAGTTTAATGAAAAACTGTTTTTT. It yields the protein CASNFGQFNEKLFF.

The CDR3 sequence is CTSSQDQGGYTF. The CDR3 region has the DNA TGCACCAGCAGCCAAGATCAGGGTGGCTACACCTTC. This sequence joins TRBV1 and TRBJ1-2; the table's D call of TRBD1 was not tested on the DNA. TRBV1 represents a pseudogene. CDR3 length: 12 residues.

The CDR3 DNA reads as TGTGCCAGCAGCTCAACAGGGAGGGCCTATGGCTACACCTTC. Its protein is CASSSTGRAYGYTF. The genes are TRBV11-2 and TRBJ1-2, with a tentative D call TRBD1 (6 bases). The CDR3 length is 14 residues. V lost 4 bases to trimming and J lost 4 bases, with 13 bases between them. The germline CDR1 and CDR2 sequences are SGHAT and FQNNGV.

The chain combines TRBV18 with TRBJ1-2; tentative D call: TRBD1 (6 bases). The CDR3 loop spans 16 amino acids. V dropped 3 bases and J dropped 3 bases, with 17 bases sitting between them. The germline CDR1 and CDR2 sequences are KGHSH and LQKENI. The CDR3 here is CASSPRSSTGDYGYTF. The CDR3 region has the DNA TGTGCCAGCTCACCTAGGTCCTCGACAGGCGACTATGGCTACACCTTC.

The V call is TRBV10-3, the J call TRBJ2-5; 12 nucleotides match TRBD1. The CDR3 spans 15 residues. Germline CDR1 ENHRY, CDR2 SYGVKD. The trim removed 4 bases at V and 4 bases at J, leaving 4 bases unmatched. The CDR3 DNA reads as TGTGCCATCAGTGTGGGGACAGGGGGCACAGAGACCCAGTACTTC. Translating it yields CAISVGTGGTETQYF.

The chain carries TRBV6-5 and TRBJ2-7; D is uncertain. The V and J ends lost 4 bases and 5 bases respectively, with 9 bases between them. Germline values: CDR1 MNHEY, CDR2 SVGAGI. The CDR3 has 12 amino acids. The CDR3 spells CASSSDTHEQYF. In DNA, the CDR3 is TGTGCCAGCAGTTCCGACACCCACGAGCAGTACTTC.

V gene TRBV7-8 combines with J gene TRBJ2-2, with TRBD1 identical over 7 bases. The V segment lost 5 bases and the J segment 6 bases; nucleotides outside the gene matches: 12. The CDR3 totals 16 residues. Looked up from germline, CDR1 is SGHVS and CDR2 is FQNEAQ. The CDR3 DNA reads TGTGCCAGCAGCGCCGGACAGGTGAACTTGGCCGGGGAGCTGTTTTTT. The encoded protein is CASSAGQVNLAGELFF.

V gene TRBV6-5 combines with J gene TRBJ1-2, with D possibly TRBD1 on 6 matching bases. CDR1 is MNHEY and CDR2 is SVGAGI in the germline V gene. The CDR3 totals 14 residues. V was trimmed by 2 bases and J by 4 bases, leaving 11 bases between them. Here the CDR3 reads CASSYGGAGYGYTF. The DNA of the CDR3 is TGTGCCAGCAGTTACGGGGGGGCGGGCTATGGCTACACCTTC.

The chain uses TRBV9 and TRBJ2-1; 11 bases match TRBD1. Germline V gives CDR1 SGDLS, CDR2 YYNGEE. This CDR3 is built from 15 residues. The trim removed 3 bases at V and 7 bases at J, leaving 6 bases unmatched. CDR3 region: CASSGGQGAGNEQFF. CDR3 bases: TGTGCCAGCAGCGGCGGACAGGGGGCTGGTAATGAGCAGTTCTTC.

A few counts support this clone. This rearrangement joins TRBV10-3 to TRBJ2-2; 7 bases fit TRBD2. This CDR3 has 14 amino acids. V gave up 5 bases and J gave up 1 base; unmatched junction bases: 1. Germline lookup yields CDR1 ENHRY and CDR2 SYGVKD. CDR3 coding DNA: TGTGCCATCAGTTTAGCGGGGAACACCGGGGAGCTGTTTTTT. Its protein is CAISLAGNTGELFF.

The J gene is TRBJ2-1, the V gene TRBV10-1, with a weak D call TRBD2 (7 bases). V gave up 0 bases and J gave up 8 bases, with 23 bases separating them. Germline V gene sequence: CDR1 WNHNN, CDR2 SYGVQD (reference sequence). This CDR3 is built from 18 residues. The CDR3 region has the DNA TGCGCCAGCAGTGAGTCGGCGTCATGGCGGGGGCCAAGGGATGAGCAGTTCTTC. This translates into CASSESASWRGPRDEQFF.

The chain joins TRBV3-1 (or the pseudogene TRBV3-2) to TRBJ1-2; a weak D match, TRBD1 (6 bases). From germline, CDR1 is LGHDT and CDR2 YNNKEL (reference sequence). V lost 3 bases and J lost 4, with 9 bases in between. This CDR3 is 13 amino acids long. CDR3 region: CASSHRGPYGYTF. In DNA form, the CDR3 reads TGTGCCAGCAGCCACAGGGGTCCCTATGGCTACACCTTC.

This clone was seen a single time. This chain connects TRBV2 to TRBJ1-4; D not resolved. The CDR3 contains 14 residues. Per germline, CDR1 SNHLY and CDR2 FYNNEI. V shed 6 bases and J shed 0 bases, with 8 bases lying between them. The CDR3, as DNA: TGTGCCAGCAGCAGAGCGTCAACTAATGAAAAACTGTTTTTT. It specifies CASSRASTNEKLFF.

This sequence joins TRBV5-4 and TRBJ2-6, with D possibly TRBD1 on 5 matching bases. The CDR3 is 16 residues long. Germline CDR1 reads SGHNT; CDR2 reads YYREEE (reference sequence). Between the trimmed V and J ends, which lost 0 bases and 0 bases, there was a span of 7 bases. The CDR3, as DNA: TGTGCCAGCAGCTTGGGACAGTCCTCTGGGGCCAACGTCCTGACTTTC. Its translation: CASSLGQSSGANVLTF.

This sequence joins TRBV11-2 and TRBJ2-6; D possibly corresponds to TRBD2 (5 bases). The CDR3 consists of 15 residues. V lost 5 bases and J 2 bases, leaving 10 bases between the germline ends. The V gene's germline CDR1 is SGHAT and CDR2 FQNNGV. CDR3: CASSHGLTGANVLTF. CDR3 coding DNA: TGTGCCAGCAGCCATGGACTGACTGGGGCCAACGTCCTGACTTTC.